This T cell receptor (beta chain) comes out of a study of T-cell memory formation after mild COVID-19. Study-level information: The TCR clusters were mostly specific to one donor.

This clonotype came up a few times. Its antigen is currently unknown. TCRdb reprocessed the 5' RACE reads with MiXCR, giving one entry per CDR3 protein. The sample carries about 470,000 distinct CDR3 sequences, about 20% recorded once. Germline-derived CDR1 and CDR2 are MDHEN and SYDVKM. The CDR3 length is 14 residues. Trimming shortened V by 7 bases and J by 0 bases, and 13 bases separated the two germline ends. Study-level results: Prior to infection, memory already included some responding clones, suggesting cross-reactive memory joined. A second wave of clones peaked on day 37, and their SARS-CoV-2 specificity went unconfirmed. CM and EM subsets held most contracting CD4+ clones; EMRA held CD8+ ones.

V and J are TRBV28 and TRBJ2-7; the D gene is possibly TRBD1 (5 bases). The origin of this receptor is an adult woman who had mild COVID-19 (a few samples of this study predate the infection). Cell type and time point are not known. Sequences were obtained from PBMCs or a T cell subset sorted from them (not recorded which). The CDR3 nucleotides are TGTGCCAGCAACTCAGACAGCCCCTCCTACGAGCAGTACTTC. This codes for CASNSDSPSYEQYF.